The 17 T cell receptor beta chains below come from one sample, sequenced in a study of shared clonotypes between healthy human individuals (dated by TCRdb to about 2020). Receptor amplification or capture employed the immunoSEQ multiplex PCR assay. TCRdb mirrors the immuneACCESS table, restricted to in-frame sequences. Some clones are absent from its copies; in checked studies, under half trace to an unresolved V gene, and the reason for the others is unknown. The sample table lists some 2,500,000 clones, approximately 94% of them with a count of one. The top ten clonotypes cover 0.36% of the sample. Material for sequencing was naive CD4+ T cells from PBMCs. According to the study, the label for this sample's cell subset or site signals: CD45RA+ positively selected. The receptors here all came from a young man in good health. Some clones in this sample may be carry-over from other donors' samples.

This rearrangement joins TRBV4-2 to TRBJ2-3, with unresolved D. V lost 0 bases and J lost 6, with 10 bases in between. The CDR3 extends over 14 amino acids. Germline loops: CDR1 LGHNA, CDR2 YNFKEQ. CDR3 protein: CASSQERRQDTQYF. The CDR3 DNA reads TGTGCCAGCAGCCAAGAACGACGGCAGGATACGCAGTATTTT.

The chain carries TRBV2 and TRBJ2-5; no clear D gene. Per germline, CDR1 SNHLY and CDR2 FYNNEI. The CDR3 is made up of 11 amino acids. The germline V and J ends were trimmed by 5 bases and 0 bases, with 1 base remaining between them. CDR3 loop: CASSNQETQYF. CDR3 coding DNA: TGTGCCAGCAGTAACCAAGAGACCCAGTACTTC.

This rearrangement joins TRBV5-1 to TRBJ2-3, with D unclear. Germline-derived CDR1 and CDR2 are SGHRS and YFSETQ. This CDR3 contains 16 residues. The V end lost 0 bases, the J end lost 1 base, and 12 bases lay between the germline ends. This CDR3 is CASSLGASAGTDTQYF. The CDR3 bases are TGCGCCAGCAGCTTGGGGGCCTCCGCCGGCACAGATACGCAGTATTTT.

This clone was detected a few times. V usage is TRBV28 and J usage is TRBJ1-5; unclear D gene. Germline CDR1 and CDR2: MDHEN and SYDVKM. The CDR3 extends over 16 amino acids. Trimming pared 6 bases from V and 2 bases from J, leaving 17 bases between. The CDR3 DNA reads as TGTGCCAGCAGCAGGCCGGCCTCCGGGGGCAATCAGCCCCAGCATTTT. Encoded protein: CASSRPASGGNQPQHF.

A word on this clone: Sequence at one end of the junction differs from germline and may be a read error. This chain connects TRBV30 to TRBJ2-5; D not resolved. CDR1 GTSNPN and CDR2 SVGIG come from the germline V gene (reference sequence). The CDR3 is 13 residues long. The DNA for the CDR3 is TGTGCCTGGACTCCGGGTCCTCCTTCCGGGCCCCACTTC. The encoded protein is CAWTPGPPSGPHF.

The sample holds one count of this clone. The gene calls are TRBV7-3 and TRBJ2-7; 7 bases are a match to TRBD2. Germline V gene lookup returns CDR1 SGHTA and CDR2 FQGTGA. The trim removed 5 bases at V and 3 bases at J, leaving 7 bases unmatched. The CDR3 length is 14 residues. In DNA, the CDR3 is TGTGCCAGCAGCCCGGGGGGTGACGGCTACGAGCAGTACTTC. Translating it yields CASSPGGDGYEQYF.

V usage is TRBV7-9 and J usage is TRBJ1-4, with D perhaps TRBD1 (5 bases). V was pared by 4 bases and J by 7 bases, with 16 bases between. CDR3 length: 15 amino acids. Germline V gives CDR1 SEHNR, CDR2 FQNEAQ (reference sequence). CDR3 loop: CASSSPGPRSEKLFF. CDR3 DNA: TGTGCCAGCAGCTCACCGGGACCCCGCAGTGAAAAACTGTTTTTT. Drawing the rest from reference TRBV7-9 and TRBJ1-4, the complete variable domain is DTGVSQNPRHKITKRGQNVTFRCDPISEHNRLYWYRQTLGQGPEFLTYFQNEAQLEKSRLLSDRFSAERPKGSFSTLEIQRTEQGDSAMYLCASSSPGPRSEKLFFGSGTQLSVL.

V usage is TRBV19 and J usage is TRBJ2-7; D possibly corresponds to TRBD1 (6 bases). Germline V CDR1 and CDR2: LNHDA, SQIVND (reference sequence). V was clipped by 2 bases and J by 2 bases, with 10 bases between them. CDR3 length: 14 residues. In DNA form, the CDR3 reads TGTGCCAGTAGTATAACACAGGGCGCCTACGAGCAGTACTTC. Amino acids: CASSITQGAYEQYF.

The chain joins TRBV7-9 to TRBJ2-1; D is perhaps TRBD1 or TRBD2 (6 bases each). There are 13 residues in the CDR3. With 5 bases removed from V and 6 bases from J, the gap between germline ends came to 11 bases. Germline V gene data show CDR1 as SEHNR and CDR2 as FQNEAQ (reference sequence). As DNA, the CDR3 is TGTGCCAGCAGCCGACTAGGGGGCAATGAGCAGTTCTTC. Protein product: CASSRLGGNEQFF.

J is TRBJ1-4 and V is TRBV6-5, with D uncertain. The CDR3 is 14 amino acids. Per the germline V gene, CDR1 is MNHEY and CDR2 is SVGAGI. Between the trimmed V and J ends, which lost 5 bases and 0 bases, there was a span of 7 bases. CDR3 in DNA: TGTGCCAGCAGTCGACGGGCAACTAATGAAAAACTGTTTTTT. Residues: CASSRRATNEKLFF.

The V call is TRBV14, the J call TRBJ1-1, with 10 bases fitting TRBD1. With 3 bases clipped from V and 5 bases from J, the junction kept 9 bases outside the gene matches. The CDR3 loop spans 16 amino acids. CDR1 and CDR2 (germline): SGHDN, FVKESK. CDR3 nucleotide sequence: TGTGCCAGCAGCCAGGACAGGGGGTGGAGAAGGACTGAAGCTTTCTTT. Protein product: CASSQDRGWRRTEAFF.

The chain links TRBV25-1 to TRBJ2-1; no clear D gene. CDR1 and CDR2 (germline): MGHDK, SYGVNS. The length of the CDR3 is 13 residues. The ends were cut back, 0 bases at V and 9 bases at J, with 9 bases in the middle. The CDR3 nucleotides are TGTGCCAGCAGTGAATATTTCTTAAGTGAGCAGTTCTTC. Protein sequence: CASSEYFLSEQFF.

This chain connects TRBV5-1 to TRBJ1-1, with 8 bases that match TRBD1. CDR3 length equals 16 residues. V was clipped by 3 bases and J by 1 base; unmatched bases: 8. CDR1 is SGHRS, CDR2 YFSETQ, per germline. The CDR3 sequence is CASSSLPGTGNTEAFF. The CDR3, as DNA: TGCGCCAGCAGCTCATTGCCCGGGACAGGGAACACTGAAGCTTTCTTT.

The chain carries TRBV4-1 and TRBJ2-1, with D maybe TRBD1 (6 bases). The V gene's germline CDR1 is MGHRA and CDR2 YSYEKL. CDR3 length equals 16 residues. Trimming took off 2 bases at V and 7 bases at J, with 18 bases between the two ends. The CDR3 DNA reads as TGCGCCAGCAGCCAACCACCCCGGGACATTAAGAATGAGCAGTTCTTC. Translated, it gives CASSQPPRDIKNEQFF.

This clone has more than one count but fewer than ten. This chain connects TRBV7-9 to TRBJ1-5, with a tentative D call TRBD1 (6 bases). Trimming took off 4 bases at V and 5 bases at J, with 12 bases between the two ends. The CDR3 has 14 residues. Germline lookup yields CDR1 SEHNR and CDR2 FQNEAQ (reference sequence). The CDR3 sequence is CASSSFGGHQPQHF. The DNA for the CDR3 is TGTGCCAGCAGCTCCTTTGGGGGGCATCAGCCCCAGCATTTT.

Comments on this clone: Different DNA sequences within this sample yield the same CDR3. This rearrangement joins TRBV5-1 to TRBJ2-7; D gene ambiguous. V dropped 0 bases and J dropped 2 bases, with 9 bases sitting between them. The V gene's germline CDR1 is SGHRS and CDR2 YFSETQ. CDR3 size: 14 residues. In nucleotides, the CDR3 is TGCGCCAGCAGCTTGGGGGCAGGAACCTACGAGCAGTACTTC. Translating gives CASSLGAGTYEQYF.

The rearrangement links TRBV30 to TRBJ1-5, with D possibly being TRBD1 (5 bases). V shed 3 bases and J shed 6 bases, with 9 bases lying between them. This CDR3 contains 12 residues. Germline V gives CDR1 GTSNPN, CDR2 SVGIG (reference sequence). CDR3 nucleotide sequence: TGTGCCTGGAGCCGAGGGACTCAGCCCCAGCATTTT. This encodes CAWSRGTQPQHF.